The 26 T cell receptor beta chains below were found in one sample sequenced in a study of blood T cells in healthy people across ages. Primers used in a second PCR of roughly 6 to 11 cycles were a sample-barcoded 5' primer and a J-beta primer mix. TCRdb reprocessed the 5' RACE reads with MiXCR, giving one entry per CDR3 protein. Of approximately 400,000 distinct CDR3 sequences in the sample, about 49% were seen once. Sequenced material: blood. The source of these receptors is a man aged 60 to 75 in good health.

In its sample, this clonotype was seen a few times. This may come from a read error, since a much larger clone is one base off. V usage is TRBV7-9 and J usage is TRBJ2-7, with 9 bases fitting TRBD1. Losses at the gene ends were 4 bases for V and 7 bases for J; bases not matched to a gene: 11. Germline assignment: CDR1 SEHNR and CDR2 FQNEAQ (reference sequence). The length of the CDR3 is 15 residues. The CDR3 sequence: CASSSGTGIYNEQYF. In nucleotides, the CDR3 is TGTGCCAGCAGCTCCGGGACAGGGATTTACAATGAGCAGTACTTC.

This clonotype has just one count. Given a much more abundant clone one base away, this may be a read error. The chain uses TRBV3-1 and TRBJ2-1; 14 bases are shared with TRBD2. V lost 1 base, J lost 0 bases, and 8 bases stayed unmatched. The germline CDR1 and CDR2 sequences are LGHDT and YNNKEL (reference sequence). This CDR3 region has 20 residues. CDR3: CASSQAWTSGRRGSYNEQFF. The DNA of the CDR3 is TGTGCCAGCAGCCAAGCCTGGACTAGCGGGAGGCGGGGCTCCTACAATGAGCAGTTCTTC.

The CDR3 reads CASSDPRWGGTEAFF. The CDR3 nucleotides read TGTGCCAGCAGCGACCCTCGGTGGGGTGGCACTGAAGCTTTCTTT. The rearrangement uses TRBV3-1 and TRBJ1-1; D gene ambiguous. Trimming removed 5 bases at V and 4 bases at J, with 17 bases between. The V gene's germline CDR1 is LGHDT and CDR2 YNNKEL (reference sequence). The CDR3 runs to 15 residues.

This clonotype occurred a few times. This sequence joins TRBV6-5 and TRBJ2-7; TRBD1 or TRBD2 may be the D gene (5 bases each). The CDR3 consists of 15 residues. Germline-derived CDR1 and CDR2 are MNHEY and SVGAGI. The germline V and J ends were trimmed by 6 bases and 0 bases, with 15 bases remaining between them. For the CDR3, the DNA is TGTGCCAGCAGCCTTCCGGACACTAGCTCCTACGAGCAGTACTTC. Translated, it gives CASSLPDTSSYEQYF.

This clonotype has a count of ten or more. This chain connects TRBV5-1 to TRBJ2-5; 13 bases are a match to TRBD2. Germline values: CDR1 SGHRS, CDR2 YFSETQ. The CDR3 loop spans 15 amino acids. Unmatched junction bases numbered 5, after V lost 5 bases and J lost 4 bases. In nucleotides, the CDR3 is TGCGCCAGCAGACCTGGACTAGCGGGAGCAGAGACCCAGTACTTC. Amino acid sequence: CASRPGLAGAETQYF.

V usage is TRBV6-5 and J usage is TRBJ1-4; the match to TRBD1 covers 8 bases. Germline V gene lookup returns CDR1 MNHEY and CDR2 SVGAGI. V dropped 8 bases and J dropped 8; count of bases not matched to a gene: 10. This CDR3 comprises 14 residues. The CDR3 reads CASGTRTGREKLFF. The CDR3, as DNA: TGTGCCAGCGGGACTAGGACAGGGAGGGAAAAACTGTTTTTT.

In this sample, this clonotype turned up a few times. The chain combines TRBV28 with TRBJ2-7, with TRBD2 matching 10 bases. The CDR3 runs 15 residues. CDR1 and CDR2 (germline): MDHEN, SYDVKM. Losses at the gene ends were 7 bases for V and 5 bases for J; bases not matched to a gene: 11. The CDR3 DNA reads TGTGCCAGCAACCCCTTAGCGGGAGGTTCGAACGAGCAGTACTTC. Its protein is CASNPLAGGSNEQYF.

This clonotype appeared a few times. The V call is TRBV2, the J call TRBJ2-7, with no clear D. There are 14 residues in the CDR3. The V end lost 3 bases, the J end lost 0 bases, and 9 bases lay between the germline ends. Germline CDR1 and CDR2: SNHLY and FYNNEI. The CDR3 here is CASSEDPHSYEQYF. The DNA of the CDR3 is TGTGCCAGCAGTGAGGACCCGCACTCCTACGAGCAGTACTTC.

The table lists this clonotype with a few counts. This chain joins TRBV6-2 or TRBV6-3 and TRBJ2-1; 14 bases match TRBD2. After removal of 0 bases from V and 7 bases from J, the junction contained 8 bases not matched to a gene. Germline values: CDR1 MNHEY, CDR2 SVGEGT. The CDR3 sequence is 18 residues long. The DNA for the CDR3 is TGTGCCAGCAGTTACTCGACATCGACTAGCGGGAGGGATAATGAGCAGTTCTTC. Translated, it gives CASSYSTSTSGRDNEQFF.

V and J are TRBV11-2 and TRBJ2-3, with 8 positions matching TRBD2. CDR3 size: 16 residues. V dropped 5 bases and J dropped 1; count of bases not matched to a gene: 8. CDR1 and CDR2 (germline): SGHAT, FQNNGV. The CDR3, as DNA: TGTGCCAGCAGCCATCTGGCGGGGGGAGGCACAGATACGCAGTATTTT. Protein sequence: CASSHLAGGGTDTQYF.

This clonotype was detected a few times. V usage is TRBV20-1 and J usage is TRBJ2-5; D may be TRBD1 or TRBD2 (5 bases each). The CDR3 sequence is 15 residues long. Trimming shortened V by 5 bases and J by 4 bases, and 20 bases separated the two germline ends. Germline V lookup: CDR1 DFQATT, CDR2 SNEGSKA (reference sequence). The CDR3 is CSAHPSGTLRETQYF. For the CDR3, the DNA is TGCAGTGCTCACCCCTCGGGGACCTTAAGAGAGACCCAGTACTTC.

This chain links TRBV6-6 with TRBJ2-7, with D unclear. V was pared by 8 bases and J by 6 bases, with 11 bases between. CDR3 length: 11 residues. The germline gives CDR1 MNHNY, CDR2 SVGAGI (reference sequence). In DNA form, the CDR3 reads TGTGCCAGCTTGAAAGGCCTCGAGCAGTACTTC. This sequence encodes CASLKGLEQYF.

This rearrangement joins TRBV5-1 to TRBJ1-5; 8 nucleotides line up with TRBD1. Germline V gene data show CDR1 as SGHRS and CDR2 as YFSETQ. This CDR3 spans 16 amino acids. After removal of 4 bases from V and 6 bases from J, the junction contained 12 bases not matched to a gene. The CDR3 protein is CASSPDRAGRGQPQHF. The CDR3 nucleotides read TGCGCCAGCAGCCCGGACAGGGCAGGCAGGGGTCAGCCCCAGCATTTT.

The CDR3 DNA reads as TGTGCCAGCTCACCCAGGACAGGGGGACGCACAGATACGCAGTATTTT. This translates into CASSPRTGGRTDTQYF. The V call is TRBV18, the J call TRBJ2-3; 10 nucleotides line up with TRBD1. CDR3 length: 16 residues. The V segment lost 3 bases and the J segment 1 base; nucleotides outside the gene matches: 4. Germline-derived CDR1 and CDR2 are KGHSH and LQKENI. The full variable domain, in which reference TRBV18 and TRBJ2-3 provide the parts outside the CDR3, is NAGVMQNPRHLVRRRGQEARLRCSPMKGHSHVYWYRQLPEEGLKFMVYLQKENIIDESGMPKERFSAEFPKEGPSILRIQQVVRGDSAAYFCASSPRTGGRTDTQYFGPGTRLTVL.

The chain links TRBV2 to TRBJ1-2; D remains unclear. Trimming stripped 6 bases from V and 7 bases from J, with 12 bases between. The CDR3 covers 12 residues. Germline V gives CDR1 SNHLY, CDR2 FYNNEI. The CDR3 DNA is TGTGCCAGCAGGTTCAGCCTCGGTGGCTACACCTTC. This sequence encodes CASRFSLGGYTF.

This clonotype appeared a few times. The chain employs TRBV20-1 and TRBJ2-1, with 11 bases aligning to TRBD2. The CDR3 loop spans 17 amino acids. V lost 1 base to trimming and J lost 0 bases; unmatched junction nucleotides: 5. CDR1 DFQATT and CDR2 SNEGSKA come from the germline V gene (reference sequence). CDR3 region: CSARARLAGSSYNEQFF. The DNA of the CDR3 is TGCAGTGCTAGAGCCCGACTAGCGGGAAGCTCCTACAATGAGCAGTTCTTC.

This chain connects TRBV18 to TRBJ2-7; perhaps TRBD1 as D (5 bases). Germline V gives CDR1 KGHSH, CDR2 LQKENI. There are 14 residues in the CDR3. V lost 1 base and J lost 4, with 11 bases in between. The CDR3 here is CASSPRFGAYEQYF. Written as DNA, the CDR3 is TGTGCCAGCTCACCACGGTTTGGGGCTTACGAGCAGTACTTC.

The genes are TRBV10-3 and TRBJ2-7, with D hard to call. CDR3 size: 10 residues. CDR1 is ENHRY and CDR2 is SYGVKD in the germline V gene. V was trimmed by 6 bases and J by 7 bases, leaving 7 bases between them. The CDR3 DNA sequence: TGTGCCATCAGAACCAGAGAGCAGTACTTC. This codes for CAIRTREQYF.

The chain couples TRBV12-3 or TRBV12-4 to TRBJ1-5; 8 nucleotides agree with TRBD1. The CDR3 is 14 amino acids. Germline trimming cut 3 bases from V and 6 bases from J; bases unmatched to any gene: 4. CDR3 coding DNA: TGTGCCAGCAGTTTGCAGGGGGCCGCTCAGCCCCAGCATTTT. As protein: CASSLQGAAQPQHF.

This sequence joins TRBV5-1 and TRBJ2-7; 12 bases match TRBD2. V was clipped by 6 bases and J by 5 bases; unmatched bases: 9. CDR3 length: 15 residues. CDR1 is SGHRS, CDR2 YFSETQ, per germline. The CDR3 is CASMPTSGSAHEQYF. The CDR3 DNA reads as TGCGCCAGCATGCCGACTAGCGGGAGTGCCCACGAGCAGTACTTC.

This chain links TRBV28 with TRBJ2-5, with unresolved D. CDR3 length: 12 residues. V was clipped by 10 bases and J by 3 bases, with 12 bases between them. Germline CDR1 MDHEN, CDR2 SYDVKM. CDR3 protein: CAIGQTKETQYF. The CDR3 bases are TGTGCCATTGGGCAGACAAAAGAGACCCAGTACTTC.

J is TRBJ1-2 and V is TRBV29-1; D is undetermined. The CDR3 is made up of 11 amino acids. Looked up from germline, CDR1 is SQVTM and CDR2 is ANQGSEA. The ends were cut back, 8 bases at V and 6 bases at J, with 13 bases in the middle. For the CDR3, the DNA is TGCAGCACCGAGCAAGGGAATGGCTACACCTTC. Encoded protein: CSTEQGNGYTF.

J is TRBJ2-7 and V is TRBV6-5; TRBD2 is a possible D gene (6 bases). CDR3 length equals 14 residues. Looked up from germline, CDR1 is MNHEY and CDR2 is SVGAGI. The V gene lost 2 bases and the J gene lost 5 bases, with 13 bases spanning the gap. The CDR3 coding sequence is TGTGCCAGCAGTTACGGGCCGGGGGTGAACGAGCAGTACTTC. Its protein product is CASSYGPGVNEQYF.

This clonotype appeared a single time. The V gene is TRBV21-1, the J gene TRBJ1-2; the table's D call, TRBD1, was not checked against the DNA. TRBV21-1 is a recognized pseudogene. The CDR3 extends over 16 amino acids. DNA for the CDR3: TGTGCCAGCAGCTGCCCCACGGACAGGGGAATCTATGGCTACACCTTC. It encodes CASSCPTDRGIYGYTF.

The chain combines TRBV6-5 with TRBJ2-5; the match to TRBD1 covers 7 bases. The germline V gene encodes CDR1 MNHEY and CDR2 SVGAGI. The CDR3 has 12 amino acids. After removal of 0 bases from V and 13 bases from J, the junction contained 5 bases not matched to a gene. DNA of the CDR3: TGTGCCAGCAGTTACTCAACAGGGGCCGTGTACTTC. This gives the protein CASSYSTGAVYF.

CDR3 protein: CASGLSRVQNIQYF. The DNA of the CDR3 is TGTGCTAGTGGTTTGTCGAGGGTCCAAAACATTCAGTACTTC. The chain is built from TRBV12-5 and TRBJ2-7; perhaps TRBD2 as D (5 bases). Matching the DNA end better, TRBJ2-4 makes the J call doubtful. CDR3 length: 14 residues. CDR1 is LGHNT, CDR2 FRNRAP, per germline.